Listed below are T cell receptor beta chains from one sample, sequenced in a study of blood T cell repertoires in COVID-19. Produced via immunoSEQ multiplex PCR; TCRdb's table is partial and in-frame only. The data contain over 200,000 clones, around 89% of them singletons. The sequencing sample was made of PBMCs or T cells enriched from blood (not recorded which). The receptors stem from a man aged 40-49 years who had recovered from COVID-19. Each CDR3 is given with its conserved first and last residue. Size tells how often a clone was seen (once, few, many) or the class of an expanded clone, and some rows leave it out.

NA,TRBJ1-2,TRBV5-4,CASSLGRNYGYTF
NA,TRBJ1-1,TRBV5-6,CASTPWTGANTEAFF
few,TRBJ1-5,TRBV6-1,CASSVVLGQGNQPQHF
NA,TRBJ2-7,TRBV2,CASSERLAGQYEQYF
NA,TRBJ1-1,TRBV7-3,CASSLSGGMNTEAFF
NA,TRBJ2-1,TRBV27,CASSFSSYNEQFF
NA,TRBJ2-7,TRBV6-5,CASLDRAIGEQYF
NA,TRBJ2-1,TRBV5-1,CASSPGQGSNEQFF
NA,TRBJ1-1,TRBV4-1,CASSQTRQGADNRAFF
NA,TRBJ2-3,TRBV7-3,CASSLNPLAGAPTDTQYF
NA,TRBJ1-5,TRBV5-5,CASSLDSINQPQHF
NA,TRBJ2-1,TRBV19,CASSPLAGLNEQFF